The entry below describes one T cell receptor (beta chain). The antigen it recognizes is unknown. One base away there is no much larger clone; base qualities are not given. The sample belongs to a study of blood T cells in healthy people across ages (dated by TCRdb to 2013 to 2016). Some background on the complete study: Template switching captured roughly one uniquely barcoded TCR beta cDNA molecule per two T cells in model experiments. The study analyzed two additional independent replicas of 1 million unique cDNA reads from the same blood draw for two donors, one aged 18 to 30 and one aged 80 or older. The donors were split into four age groups: young (average about 16 years), middle-aged (about 40), aged (about 56) and long-lived (under 90). Using deep sequencing normalized with unique cDNA molecular identifiers, the study measured how TCR beta repertoire diversity changes with age. What the work shows at the level of the full study, not this receptor alone: As age increased, observed TCR beta diversity per million T cells dropped in a roughly linear way, and a significant reduction was already evident by age roughly 36. Observed TCR beta diversity correlated strongly with the percentage of naive T cells measured by flow cytometry. The long-lived group showed more naive CD4+ T cells, fewer expanded clones and increased TCR diversity than the aged group, suggesting age selection. Bulk unsorted PBMC profiling prevented conclusive comparison of naive and antigen-experienced compartments. The CMV infection status of donors was not known, potentially confounding age-related changes in expanded clonotypes. Estimates of total diversity based on one million sequenced T cells were considered lower bounds and underestimates.

The CDR3, cysteine through phenylalanine, is 16 amino acids long. The retained sequence is limited to the CDR3, 48 bases, with the frame set at the first base. V and J lose 5 bases and 5 bases, and a span of 21 bases separates them. The library relied on 5' RACE. Reads for this sample came from an Illumina HiSeq 2500. A second PCR of roughly 6 to 12 cycles was run with a J-beta primer mix and a sample-barcoded 5' primer. A unique molecular identifier was introduced onto each TCR beta cDNA molecule by a template-switch 5' adaptor carrying 12 random nucleotides. At least 3 million CDR3-containing paired-end reads were obtained from each sample. First-strand cDNA was synthesized from all RNA with the Mint cDNA synthesis kit, primed by a TRBC-specific oligonucleotide. All cDNA was treated with uracil-DNA glycosylase and then went through a first 18-cycle PCR with the universal primers M1SS and BC2_uni_R. The original pipeline was this. For normalization, 1 million high-quality reads were randomly selected from each sample, with every read carrying a distinct molecular identifier. Instead of being binned into consensus sequences, reads with shared molecular identifiers were discarded. MiTCR, run with a Q25 quality threshold and the strictest error-elimination algorithm, handled CDR3 identification, clonotype clustering and error correction. A nonparametric unseen species model with Euler transformation was used to estimate lower-bound total TCR beta diversity. The public reads were reprocessed in TCRdb via fastp at Q25 and MiXCR, keeping in-frame beta chains. Identical CDR3 protein sequences are pooled into one entry, listed with their most common genes and DNA. The V and J calls follow TCRdb's processing rather than the paper's. For this sample there are approximately 800,000 distinct CDR3 sequences; under 30% appear just once. Clones ranked in the top ten supply 2.5% to 3.5% of the sample.

The 40 or so donors, aged about 6 to 95 years, were systemically healthy Caucasian individuals from Russia. Each donor gave about 10 milliliters of peripheral blood, drawn into EDTA-treated Vacutainer tubes. Ficoll-Paque density-gradient centrifugation was used to isolate PBMCs, with at least 6.5 million per sample. Trizol reagent was used to extract total RNA from PBMCs, with at least 6 micrograms per sample. Naive CD45RAhigh/CD27high T cell percentages were measured by flow cytometry on a PBMC aliquot from every donor. These sequences were also reported in another study, on T cells of mothers and their children. From the second report: Nine systemically healthy Caucasian individuals served as donors, namely three mothers together with their six children. cDNA synthesis consumed the entire amount of extracted RNA, loaded at about 1.6 ug RNA in each 15 ul reaction. Sample barcodes and 2-4 random nucleotides were added via the M1S primer in the second PCR. Each mother yielded over 8.5 million TCR beta CDR3 reads and each child 3 million to 3.5 million reads. Thymic selection similarly shapes TCR recombination output in related and unrelated pairs, with minor effect from inherited differences. Normalized repertoire overlap was always slightly but never significantly higher in related than unrelated mother-child pairs. With a sensitivity of approximately 93 clones per million clonotypes, no persistent microchimeric T cell clones were detected. To look for features that set related mother-child pairs apart from unrelated individuals, the researchers ran deep NGS to compare the TCR beta repertoires of mothers and children. Mothers averaged approximately 40 +/- 4 years of age and children averaged around 10 +/- 4 years. After adapter ligation was performed with NEBNext reagents, the libraries were sequenced on an Illumina HiSeq 2000 with 100+100 nt paired-end reads. Mother and child libraries were prepared a month apart and sequenced in separate runs to prevent cross-contamination. Between roughly 500,000 and 2,000,000 distinct TCR beta clonotypes were identified per donor. Naive TCR beta clonotypes were estimated from low-frequency clonotypes matched to each donor's FACS-determined naive share, without sorting.

The material sequenced was blood. The chain employs TRBV12-3 or TRBV12-4 and TRBJ1-1; no D gene call is confident. The receptor comes from a boy younger than 18 in good health. The DNA sequence follows: TGTGCCAGCAGTCTCAGTCCCTGGGTAAAAGGGACTGAAGCTTTCTTT. The encoded protein is CASSLSPWVKGTEAFF.